Below, one TCR beta chain is given with its context. The antigen is not known. This CDR3 comprises 17 residues. Germline CDR1 and CDR2: SEHNR and FQNEAQ (reference sequence). This record comes from a study of T cells expressing NK-cell markers. Study overall: Sorted T-cell subsets CD3+CD56+NKG2C+, CD3+CD56+NKG2C- and CD3+CD56-NKG2C+ were TCR beta-sequenced. Findings of the study overall: Also leading the CD3+CD56-NKG2C+ fraction in a handful of donors were these clonotypes.

Template switching by 5'RACE with UMIs generated the TCR beta cDNA. With the 5' RACE reads reprocessed, TCRdb shows one record per CDR3 protein and no DNA. Seen in this sample are some 500,000 distinct CDR3 sequences; the ten most common clones hold more than 1.4%. The V call is TRBV7-9, the J call TRBJ2-1; TCRdb gives TRBD2 as the D gene, but with no DNA this cannot be confirmed. The sequence came from a woman aged 50 to 60 in good health. Input material: blood T cells: a sorted CD56 or NKG2C T cell subset, CD4+ or CD8+ T cells, or bulk PBMC T cells (not recorded which). The CDR3 spells CASSLGAGLKRYNEQFF.